This TCR beta chain stems from a study of early T cells in non-severe SARS-CoV-2 infection. On the study more broadly: The input, bulk RNA from unsorted whole blood, was sequenced, and chains were unpaired. Study results and limitations: Private and CD4 specificities were missed by VDJdb matching, skewed to anti-spike CD8.

The table lists this clonotype with many counts. Its target is unknown. TCRdb reprocessed the 5' RACE reads with MiXCR, giving one entry per CDR3 protein. The sample contains tens of thousands of distinct CDR3 sequences, 8% to 9.5% of which appear only once. The germline CDR1 and CDR2 sequences are SGHVS and FNYEAQ. CDR3 length: 18 residues. V lost 1 base to trimming and J lost 0 bases, with 13 bases between them. J is TRBJ2-6 and V is TRBV7-6; the D is unclear. Sequenced material: whole blood. This receptor was taken from an adult who was a healthcare worker with PCR-confirmed SARS-CoV-2 infection or an uninfected control (not recorded which). Here the CDR3 DNA reads TGTGCCAGCAGCTTAGAGCCCCTCCGGGTCTCTGGGGCCAACGTCCTGACTTTC. Residues: CASSLEPLRVSGANVLTF.